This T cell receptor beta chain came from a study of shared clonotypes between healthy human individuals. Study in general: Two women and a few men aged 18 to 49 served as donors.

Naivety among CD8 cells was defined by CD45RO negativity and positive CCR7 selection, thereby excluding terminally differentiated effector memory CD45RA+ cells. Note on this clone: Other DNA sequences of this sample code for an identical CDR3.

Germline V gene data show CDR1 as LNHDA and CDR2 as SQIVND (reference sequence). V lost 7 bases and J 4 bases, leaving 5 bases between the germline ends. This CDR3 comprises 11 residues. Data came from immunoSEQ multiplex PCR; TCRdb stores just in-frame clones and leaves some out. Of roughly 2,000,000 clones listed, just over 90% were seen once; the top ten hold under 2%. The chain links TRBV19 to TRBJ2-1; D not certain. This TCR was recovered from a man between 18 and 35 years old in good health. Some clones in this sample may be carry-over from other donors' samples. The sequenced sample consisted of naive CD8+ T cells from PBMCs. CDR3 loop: CASTAYNEQFF. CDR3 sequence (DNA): TGTGCCAGTACAGCGTACAATGAGCAGTTCTTC. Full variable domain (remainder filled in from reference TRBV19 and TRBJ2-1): DGGITQSPKYLFRKEGQNVTLSCEQNLNHDAMYWYRQDPGQGLRLIYYSQIVNDFQKGDIAEGYSVSREKKESFPLTVTSAQKNPTAFYLCASTAYNEQFFGPGTRLTVL.